The TCR beta chain described here comes from a study of technical replicates of blood from a few donors. This clone was picked up a small number of times. TCRdb's table, derived via immunoSEQ multiplex PCR, lists solely in-frame clones and lacks some. The sample consists of under 85,000 clones, around 88% of them appearing once. What was sequenced was PBMCs. This receptor was identified in a human donor in good health. Some clones in this sample may be carry-over from other donors' samples.

Written as DNA, the CDR3 is TGTGCTAGTGGTTGGGGGACAGCCTCTGTGAATGAGCAGTTCTTC. This encodes CASGWGTASVNEQFF. V gene TRBV12-5 combines with J gene TRBJ2-1; 7 bases map to TRBD1. The CDR3 is made up of 15 amino acids. V lost 4 bases, J lost 7 bases, and 10 bases stayed unmatched. The V gene's germline CDR1 is LGHNT and CDR2 FRNRAP.